What follows is one T cell receptor (beta chain) and its context. This likely comes from a read error, as the CDR3 has no conserved phenylalanine or tryptophan at its end. This entry comes from a study of tumor-infiltrating lymphocytes in primary liver carcinoma. The CDR3 has 18 amino acids. J lost 4 bases, V lost 1 base, and 11 bases had no gene match. Taking about 17-33 mg of unsorted bulk tissue, the authors co-extracted RNA and DNA. Donors were untreated and chronically infected with HBV. Starting from roughly 540 ng of total RNA, TCR beta cDNA was produced with a primer in the constant region. Slightly modified ARM-PCR served as the procedure for the TCR beta libraries. These libraries came from three rounds of nested multiplex PCR. Rounds one and two of PCR, each of 10 to 11 cycles, were primed with TRBV1-TRBV30 forward primers and a C-beta reverse primer. Via MiXCR, TCRdb re-called the multiplex PCR reads, giving one row per CDR3 protein. The sample holds tens of thousands of distinct CDR3 sequences; around 70% are singletons and the top ten take approximately 19%.

J is TRBJ2-2 and V is TRBV12-3 or TRBV12-4; 8 bases fit TRBD2. This receptor was taken from a man aged 35 to 55 with primary liver carcinoma and hepatitis B virus infection. Source material: liver tumor tissue from sampling region 1. Subset of the sample: tumor region T1, superior pole. CDR3 DNA: TGTGCCAGCAGTTTAGATCGTCCTTTAGGACTAGCCACCGGGGAGCTGTTTCTT. Its translation is CASSLDRPLGLATGELFL.